The 26 T cell receptor beta chains given below trace back to one sample, sequenced in a study of blood T cell repertoires in COVID-19. Clones were sequenced by immunoSEQ multiplex PCR, and TCRdb holds only the in-frame ones, with some missing. The table lists some 100,000 clones, approximately 86% of them singletons, with 10% to 15% in the top ten. The sequenced sample was peripheral blood. These receptors were obtained from a woman in her 70s with active or convalescent COVID-19.

This clone was observed a single time. This specimen includes other DNA sequences encoding the same CDR3. The chain uses TRBV29-1 and TRBJ2-3; 9 bases match TRBD1. The CDR3 has 12 residues. Germline lookup yields CDR1 SQVTM and CDR2 ANQGSEA. The V gene end was trimmed by 4 bases and the J gene end by 4 bases; junction bases not matched to a gene: 0. Here the CDR3 reads CSVGQGADTQYF. CDR3 sequence (DNA): TGCAGCGTTGGACAGGGGGCAGATACGCAGTATTTT.

On this clone: The same CDR3 also results from other DNA sequences found in this sample. The CDR3 is CASSVAMNTEAFF. CDR3 coding DNA: TGTGCCAGCAGCGTAGCTATGAACACTGAAGCTTTCTTT. The chain joins TRBV9 to TRBJ1-1; unclear D gene. Trimming shortened V by 0 bases and J by 0 bases, and 3 bases separated the two germline ends. The CDR3 totals 13 residues. The germline V gene encodes CDR1 SGDLS and CDR2 YYNGEE. Combining the CDR3 with reference TRBV9 and TRBJ1-1 gives the whole variable domain DSGVTQTPKHLITATGQRVTLRCSPRSGDLSVYWYQQSLDQGLQFLIQYYNGEERAKGNILERFSAQQFPDLHSELNLSSLELGDSALYFCASSVAMNTEAFFGQGTRLTVV.

The rearrangement joins TRBV2 to TRBJ1-1; D remains unclear. Looked up from germline, CDR1 is SNHLY and CDR2 is FYNNEI. Trimming removed 3 bases at V and 5 bases at J, with 10 bases between. The CDR3 loop spans 13 amino acids. Written as DNA, the CDR3 is TGTGCCAGCAGTGAGATTATAGCTACTGAAGCTTTCTTT. Amino acid sequence: CASSEIIATEAFF.

The V call is TRBV7-2, the J call TRBJ2-5; possible D gene TRBD2, 7 bases. This CDR3 comprises 16 residues. Germline V lookup: CDR1 SGHTA, CDR2 FQGNSA. Trimming stripped 2 bases from V and 1 base from J, with 14 bases between. DNA for the CDR3: TGTGCCAGCAGCTTAATGGGCGGGGGCCTCCAAGAGACCCAGTACTTC. Translating it yields CASSLMGGGLQETQYF.

The chain links TRBV27 to TRBJ1-5; perhaps TRBD1 as D (5 bases). This CDR3 region has 14 residues. CDR1 is MNHEY, CDR2 SMNVEV, per germline (reference sequence). Trimming stripped 4 bases from V and 4 bases from J, with 11 bases between. The CDR3 protein is CASSSRASNQPQHF. The CDR3 DNA is TGTGCCAGCAGTTCCAGGGCTAGTAATCAGCCCCAGCATTTT.

This sequence joins TRBV6-5 and TRBJ2-5; 9 nucleotides line up with TRBD1. The length of the CDR3 is 13 residues. Germline lookup yields CDR1 MNHEY and CDR2 SVGAGI. V dropped 7 bases and J dropped 1; count of bases not matched to a gene: 1. The CDR3 spells CASNRGPQETQYF. The DNA for the CDR3 is TGTGCCAGCAACAGGGGGCCCCAAGAGACCCAGTACTTC.

This clone was recorded a few times. The V and J genes are TRBV11-2 and TRBJ1-2; unclear D gene. CDR1 and CDR2 from the germline V gene are SGHAT and FQNNGV. V was shortened by 3 bases and J by 4 bases, with 9 bases between the two germline ends. The CDR3 sequence is 13 residues long. DNA for the CDR3: TGTGCCAGCAGCTTGTATTCGGTCTATGGCTACACCTTC. This encodes CASSLYSVYGYTF.

This sequence joins TRBV18 and TRBJ1-5, with TRBD1 identical over 10 bases. Germline V gene data show CDR1 as KGHSH and CDR2 as LQKENI. The CDR3 runs to 17 residues. The trim removed 5 bases at V and 5 bases at J, leaving 12 bases unmatched. The CDR3 is CASSFTGTGVGDQPQHF. CDR3 coding DNA: TGTGCCAGCTCATTTACCGGGACAGGGGTCGGAGATCAGCCCCAGCATTTT.

The genes are TRBV3-1 (or the pseudogene TRBV3-2) and TRBJ1-2; the D is unclear. V was trimmed by 4 bases and J by 4 bases, leaving 19 bases between them. The CDR3 runs 16 residues. Germline CDR1 is LGHDT and CDR2 is YNNKEL (reference sequence). CDR3 amino acids: CASSPYGKVLPYGYTF. The CDR3 DNA reads TGTGCCAGCAGCCCCTACGGGAAGGTCCTGCCCTATGGCTACACCTTC.

V is TRBV10-3 and J is TRBJ2-7; 13 bases agree with TRBD2. CDR1 and CDR2 (germline): ENHRY, SYGVKD. This CDR3 region has 17 residues. With 6 bases clipped from V and 0 bases from J, the junction kept 8 bases outside the gene matches. CDR3 bases: TGTGCCATCAGAACGGGACTAGCGGGGCCCAACTCCTACGAGCAGTACTTC. Translated, it gives CAIRTGLAGPNSYEQYF.

This clone was found a few times. The chain has TRBV4-1 and TRBJ2-7; no definite D call. This CDR3 is 14 amino acids long. Looked up from germline, CDR1 is MGHRA and CDR2 is YSYEKL. Between the trimmed V and J ends, which lost 1 base and 1 base, there was a span of 8 bases. The CDR3 here is CASSQGVLSYEQYF. CDR3 DNA sequence: TGCGCCAGCAGCCAAGGTGTACTGTCCTACGAGCAGTACTTC.

CDR3: CASRPLAGGTDTQYF. The CDR3 DNA sequence: TGTGCCAGCAGACCACTAGCGGGGGGCACAGATACGCAGTATTTT. The V gene is TRBV2, the J gene TRBJ2-3, with TRBD2 matching 11 bases. The CDR3 has 15 amino acids. Germline CDR1 SNHLY, CDR2 FYNNEI. The ends lost 6 bases at V and 1 base at J; junction bases unmatched: 3.

The V call is TRBV6-5, the J call TRBJ1-3, with D possibly TRBD1 on 6 matching bases. The CDR3 sequence is 13 residues long. The germline V gene encodes CDR1 MNHEY and CDR2 SVGAGI. Trimming took 5 bases from V and 2 from J, leaving 7 bases between them. The CDR3 reads CASSTGTGNTIYF. DNA of the CDR3: TGTGCCAGCAGTACAGGGACTGGAAACACCATATATTTT.

The chain uses TRBV5-1 and TRBJ1-2; 9 bases agree with TRBD1. V shed 3 bases, J shed 3 bases, and the junction held 3 bases outside the gene matches. Germline values: CDR1 SGHRS, CDR2 YFSETQ. CDR3 length equals 14 residues. This CDR3 is CASSSTGGHYGYTF. The CDR3 DNA sequence: TGCGCCAGCAGCTCAACAGGGGGCCACTATGGCTACACCTTC.

The chain joins TRBV7-2 to TRBJ2-7; D not certain. The germline V and J ends were trimmed by 2 bases and 1 base, with 6 bases remaining between them. Germline CDR1 SGHTA, CDR2 FQGNSA. The CDR3 is 13 amino acids. The CDR3 here is CASSLRISYEQYF. The CDR3 bases are TGTGCCAGCAGCTTACGTATTTCCTACGAGCAGTACTTC.

The chain recombines TRBV4-3 with TRBJ1-2; no firm D call. CDR1 LGHNA and CDR2 YSLEER come from the germline V gene. V was shortened by 0 bases and J by 7 bases, with 12 bases between the two germline ends. This CDR3 is 14 amino acids long. The CDR3 bases are TGCGCCAGCAGCCAAGACTCAACCGCCGGTGGCTACACCTTC. Residues: CASSQDSTAGGYTF.

This clone was picked up one time. The chain recombines TRBV27 with TRBJ1-6, with D unclear. The V gene lost 2 bases and the J gene lost 6 bases, with 5 bases spanning the gap. The germline V gene encodes CDR1 MNHEY and CDR2 SMNVEV (reference sequence). The CDR3 is 13 residues long. The CDR3 bases are TGTGCCAGCAGTTTAGGGAGTAATTCACCCCTCCACTTT. As protein: CASSLGSNSPLHF.

The V gene is TRBV10-3, the J gene TRBJ1-4; 7 nucleotides match TRBD1. The CDR3 spans 13 residues. Per the germline V gene, CDR1 is ENHRY and CDR2 is SYGVKD. Losses at the gene ends were 7 bases for V and 7 bases for J; bases not matched to a gene: 6. CDR3 region: CAIKRGLSEKLFF. CDR3 DNA: TGTGCCATCAAAAGGGGGCTTTCTGAAAAACTGTTTTTT.

The J gene is TRBJ1-1, the V gene TRBV7-6, with TRBD1 matching 8 bases. CDR1 is SGHVS and CDR2 is FNYEAQ in the germline V gene. Trimming took 8 bases from V and 1 from J; bases not matched to a gene: 6. The CDR3 is made up of 14 amino acids. The CDR3 DNA follows: TGTGCCAGCGGTCCGGGGACAGGGAACACTGAAGCTTTCTTT. Translating it yields CASGPGTGNTEAFF.

The genes are TRBV27 and TRBJ2-5; 8 bases align to TRBD2. Germline assignment: CDR1 MNHEY and CDR2 SMNVEV (reference sequence). This CDR3 spans 16 amino acids. The V segment lost 4 bases and the J segment 4 bases; nucleotides outside the gene matches: 11. In DNA form, the CDR3 reads TGTGCCAGCAGTTCCATGGCGGGGGGCGGAGGAGAGACCCAGTACTTC. This encodes CASSSMAGGGGETQYF.

This clone was observed a few times. The chain couples TRBV10-3 to TRBJ1-5; weak D call: TRBD1 (5 bases). Germline loops: CDR1 ENHRY, CDR2 SYGVKD. V was trimmed by 6 bases and J by 0 bases, leaving 6 bases between them. The CDR3 extends over 13 amino acids. The CDR3 protein is CAISRDSNQPQHF. CDR3 coding DNA: TGTGCCATCAGCAGGGATAGCAATCAGCCCCAGCATTTT.

The V and J genes are TRBV19 and TRBJ1-4, with D perhaps TRBD1 (5 bases). CDR1 and CDR2 (germline): LNHDA, SQIVND (reference sequence). Trimming cost V 5 bases and J 7 bases, with 14 bases left between them. The CDR3 runs to 14 residues. CDR3 region: CASSPESGGEKLFF. The CDR3, as DNA: TGTGCCAGTAGTCCAGAATCGGGGGGTGAAAAACTGTTTTTT. The full variable domain, rest sourced from reference TRBV19 and TRBJ1-4, is DGGITQSPKYLFRKEGQNVTLSCEQNLNHDAMYWYRQDPGQGLRLIYYSQIVNDFQKGDIAEGYSVSREKKESFPLTVTSAQKNPTAFYLCASSPESGGEKLFFGSGTQLSVL.

V and J are TRBV29-1 and TRBJ2-4; 9 bases line up with TRBD1. Trimming took 6 bases from V and 4 from J; bases not matched to a gene: 4. The CDR3 totals 13 residues. Germline assignment: CDR1 SQVTM and CDR2 ANQGSEA. This CDR3 is CSVKGQGKNIQYF. The CDR3 DNA sequence: TGCAGCGTGAAAGGACAGGGGAAAAACATTCAGTACTTC.

As regards this clone: Different DNA sequences within this sample yield the same CDR3. The chain links TRBV6-5 to TRBJ1-1; 10 bases fit TRBD1. Germline V lookup: CDR1 MNHEY, CDR2 SVGAGI. The CDR3 consists of 14 residues. Trimming at V came to 6 bases and at J to 6 bases, leaving 7 bases not matched to a gene. The CDR3 DNA reads as TGTGCCAGCAGCCTCGCCGGGACAGGGGCTGAAGCTTTCTTT. Residues: CASSLAGTGAEAFF.

The CDR3 region has the DNA TGTGCCACCAGCATTGATGGGGGGGGGAACACTGAAGCTTTCTTT. It specifies CATSIDGGGNTEAFF. This chain uses TRBV15 with TRBJ1-1, with a tentative D call TRBD1 (5 bases). CDR3 size: 15 residues. Trimming left V 4 bases short and J 1 base short, with 13 bases between. CDR1 and CDR2 (germline): LNHNV, YYDKDF (reference sequence).

This clone is a singleton in its sample. The chain joins TRBV21-1 to TRBJ1-6; TRBD1 is taken as the D call from the table, unchecked against the DNA. TRBV21-1 corresponds to a pseudogene. This CDR3 spans 17 amino acids. The CDR3 bases are TGTGCCAGCAGCAAATGGACAGGGGGAGACTATAATTCACCCCTCCACTTT. Amino acids: CASSKWTGGDYNSPLHF.